The clone carrying this TCR beta chain has more than one count but fewer than ten. Its target is unknown. Sample-barcoded 5' priming and a J-beta primer mix drove a second PCR of 7 to 11 cycles. TCRdb redid the calling of the 5' RACE reads with MiXCR, one entry per CDR3 protein. The sample lists 1.5 million to 2 million distinct CDR3 sequences, about 49% occurring once. This entry belongs to a study of blood T cells in healthy people across ages. Study-level points and caveats: One million T cells yielded diversity estimates that were considered underestimates.

This receptor was identified in a woman aged 40 to 55 in good health. The sequenced sample was blood.

The CDR3 spells CSASIPSGGMDEQFF. CDR3 in DNA: TGCAGTGCCAGTATTCCCAGCGGGGGGATGGATGAGCAGTTCTTC. This chain connects TRBV20-1 to TRBJ2-1; 9 nucleotides align to TRBD2. With V trimmed by 6 bases and J by 8 bases, 14 bases remained unmatched. Germline V gene sequence: CDR1 DFQATT, CDR2 SNEGSKA (reference sequence). This CDR3 has 15 amino acids.